Listed below are T cell receptor beta chains from one sample, sequenced in a study of neurological immune-mediated disorders. One entry per CDR3 protein results from TCRdb running MiXCR on the 5' RACE reads. Among over 35,000 distinct CDR3 sequences listed, roughly 4.1% were seen once. The sequencing input was PBMCs. These receptors originate from a woman between 55 and 75 years old with multiple sclerosis. Both conserved end residues are part of each CDR3. A D gene is named only where the DNA matches it firmly. Not all rows give a size; the values are once, few, many and, for expanded clones, a class.

>many|NA|TRBJ2-5|TRBV7-2
CASSAPTSPETQYF
TGTGCCAGCAGCGCCCCGACTAGTCCGGAGACCCAGTACTTC
>many|TRBD2|TRBJ2-1|TRBV20-1
CSATMLGTSAREQFF
TGCAGTGCTACAATGTTAGGGACTAGTGCGAGAGAGCAGTTCTTC
>many|NA|TRBJ2-4|TRBV20-1
CSAPLPAKNIQYF
TGCAGTGCCCCCCTTCCAGCCAAAAACATTCAGTACTTC
>many|NA|TRBJ1-5|TRBV4-1
CASSQVPVAPQHF
TGCGCCAGCAGCCAAGTCCCGGTAGCGCCCCAGCATTTT
>few|NA|TRBJ1-6|TRBV20-1
CSGRPDRNSPLHF
TGCAGTGGCAGACCCGACAGAAATTCACCCCTCCACTTT
>many|NA|TRBJ2-2|TRBV5-1
CASSLGVSTGELFF
TGCGCCAGCAGCTTGGGGGTTTCGACCGGGGAGCTGTTTTTT
>many|NA|TRBJ1-2|TRBV6-5
CASTRGVGIGPYGYTF
TGTGCCAGCACTCGCGGGGTGGGGATTGGTCCCTATGGCTACACCTTC
>many|NA|TRBJ2-5|TRBV20-1
CSARGWGKETQYF
TGCAGTGCTAGAGGCTGGGGAAAAGAGACCCAGTACTTC
>many|TRBD2|TRBJ2-2|TRBV12-3/TRBV12-4
CASSFEAGEAGELFF
TGTGCCAGCAGTTTTGAAGCGGGAGAAGCCGGGGAGCTGTTTTTT
>many|TRBD2|TRBJ2-2|TRBV7-3
CASSLSSGGADTGELFF
TGTGCCAGCAGCTTATCTAGCGGGGGGGCCGACACCGGGGAGCTGTTTTTT
>many|NA|TRBJ2-2|TRBV5-1
CASSAGQNTGELFF
TGCGCCAGCAGCGCGGGACAGAACACCGGGGAGCTGTTTTTT
>many|NA|TRBJ2-2|TRBV29-1
CSVEEPGTPPGELFF
TGCAGCGTTGAAGAACCCGGGACACCACCCGGGGAGCTGTTTTTT
>many|NA|TRBJ1-2|TRBV5-1
CASSLYRTGYGYTF
TGCGCCAGCAGCTTATACCGGACGGGCTATGGCTACACCTTC
>few|TRBD1|TRBJ1-2|TRBV18
CASSLIQGDGYTF
TGTGCCAGCTCACTAATACAGGGGGATGGCTACACCTTC
>many|NA|TRBJ2-5|TRBV20-1
CSAKRQTQETQYF
TGCAGTGCTAAGAGACAGACCCAAGAGACCCAGTACTTC
>many|TRBD1|TRBJ2-3|TRBV5-1
CASSSQGADTQYF
TGCGCCAGCAGCTCACAGGGGGCAGATACGCAGTATTTT
>few|TRBD1|TRBJ1-5|TRBV18
CASSPEGGWGQPQHF
TGTGCCAGCTCACCAGAAGGGGGCTGGGGTCAGCCCCAGCATTTT
>NA|NA|TRBJ2-3|TRBV5-1
CASSSGDLTDTQYF
TGCGCCAGCAGCTCCGGAGACCTCACAGATACGCAGTATTTT
>many|TRBD1|TRBJ2-7|TRBV6-5
CASSSRRDRAYEQYF
TGTGCCAGCAGTTCTAGGAGGGACAGGGCCTACGAGCAGTACTTC
>NA|NA|TRBJ2-7|TRBV3-1
CASSQAGPAYEQYF
TGTGCCAGCAGCCAAGCAGGGCCTGCCTACGAGCAGTACTTC
>many|NA|TRBJ1-5|TRBV24-1
CATSEGNQPQHF
TGTGCCACCAGTGAGGGCAATCAGCCCCAGCATTTT
>many|TRBD1|TRBJ1-3|TRBV7-2
CASSLGVWTGAGNTIYF
TGTGCCAGCAGCTTAGGAGTGTGGACAGGGGCTGGAAACACCATATATTTT
>many|NA|TRBJ2-3|TRBV20-1
CSARDPSARTQYF
TGCAGTGCTAGAGACCCTAGCGCAAGGACGCAGTATTTT
>many|NA|TRBJ2-7|TRBV3-1
CASSQDRGSSYEQYF
TGTGCCAGCAGCCAAGACAGGGGTAGCTCCTACGAGCAGTACTTC
>many|NA|TRBJ1-1|TRBV5-1
CASSQDRNLRAFF
TGCGCCAGCAGTCAAGACAGAAATCTTCGGGCTTTCTTT
>many|NA|TRBJ2-2|TRBV29-1
CSVGSRRDTGELFF
TGCAGCGTTGGGAGCCGGAGGGACACCGGGGAGCTGTTTTTT
>few|TRBD2|TRBJ2-5|TRBV4-1
CASSRAGGRETQYF
TGCGCCAGCAGCCGAGCGGGGGGTCGAGAGACCCAGTACTTC
>many|NA|TRBJ1-1|TRBV6-6
CASSYAGGQGEAFF
TGTGCCAGCAGTTATGCGGGGGGGCAGGGTGAAGCTTTCTTT
>many|NA|TRBJ1-1|TRBV9
CASSGKKPVQGAFF
TGTGCCAGCAGCGGGAAAAAACCGGTTCAGGGAGCTTTCTTT